What follows are 26 T cell receptor beta chains derived from one specimen sequenced in a study of T cell changes during pregnancy in multiple sclerosis. Libraries were prepared by immunoSEQ multiplex PCR; TCRdb keeps only in-frame clonotypes and omits some of them. Among approximately 32,000 clones listed, more than 70% were seen once. Sample: CD8+ T cells from peripheral blood mononuclear cells, taken in the first trimester of pregnancy. These receptors were taken from a female donor with multiple sclerosis, enrolled in a pregnancy study.

V is TRBV4-3 and J is TRBJ1-1; D remains ambiguous. Germline CDR1 LGHNA, CDR2 YSLEER. The V end was cut by 4 bases, the J end by 2 bases, with 14 bases between. CDR3 length: 15 residues. This CDR3 is CASSPKRSPNTEAFF. Written as DNA, the CDR3 is TGCGCCAGCAGCCCCAAGCGCAGTCCAAACACTGAAGCTTTCTTT.

The V call is TRBV19, the J call TRBJ1-1; 8 positions match TRBD1. The ends lost 0 bases at V and 6 bases at J; junction bases unmatched: 12. Per germline, CDR1 LNHDA and CDR2 SQIVND (reference sequence). The CDR3 extends over 17 amino acids. In nucleotides, the CDR3 is TGTGCCAGTAGTATAGATCCCTCGGACAGGGTCGGGGCTGAAGCTTTCTTT. This sequence encodes CASSIDPSDRVGAEAFF.

The chain links TRBV4-2 to TRBJ2-5; tentative D call: TRBD2 (7 bases). The germline gives CDR1 LGHNA, CDR2 YNFKEQ. Trimming took 1 base from V and 3 from J, leaving 15 bases between them. This CDR3 contains 16 residues. CDR3 region: CASSQVGGAREETQYF. In DNA form, the CDR3 reads TGTGCCAGCAGCCAAGTTGGGGGGGCCAGGGAAGAGACCCAGTACTTC.

The chain recombines TRBV19 with TRBJ2-5, with TRBD2 matching 9 bases. CDR1 is LNHDA and CDR2 is SQIVND in the germline V gene (reference sequence). The V segment lost 0 bases and the J segment 3 bases; nucleotides outside the gene matches: 5. This CDR3 contains 16 residues. CDR3 loop: CASSIDGTSREETQYF. The CDR3 DNA reads as TGTGCCAGTAGTATAGATGGGACTAGCAGAGAAGAGACCCAGTACTTC.

V usage is TRBV9 and J usage is TRBJ2-6; D gene ambiguous. The CDR3 covers 16 residues. Germline loops: CDR1 SGDLS, CDR2 YYNGEE. V dropped 0 bases and J dropped 0 bases, with 7 bases sitting between them. CDR3 nucleotide sequence: TGTGCCAGCAGCGTAGACAGAACCTCTGGGGCCAACGTCCTGACTTTC. Translated, it gives CASSVDRTSGANVLTF.

The chain is built from TRBV7-2 and TRBJ2-5; 11 nucleotides agree with TRBD2. V was pared by 2 bases and J by 5 bases, with 10 bases of the junction left unmatched. Germline lookup yields CDR1 SGHTA and CDR2 FQGNSA. The CDR3 runs 17 residues. The CDR3 here is CASSLFLAGGPYETQYF. The DNA for the CDR3 is TGTGCCAGCAGCTTATTCTTAGCGGGAGGGCCTTATGAGACCCAGTACTTC.

On this clone itself: The junction shows a germline mismatch at one end, possibly a read error. The chain employs TRBV7-7 and TRBJ2-5, with D possibly TRBD1 on 6 matching bases. CDR3 length: 14 residues. From germline, CDR1 is SSHAT and CDR2 FNYEAQ (reference sequence). CDR3 sequence (DNA): TGTGCTAGCAGTAAAAGCCAGGGGCACGAGACCCAGTACTTC. It translates to CASSKSQGHETQYF.

The V call is TRBV29-1, the J call TRBJ2-1; D gene ambiguous. This CDR3 has 11 residues. Germline V lookup: CDR1 SQVTM, CDR2 ANQGSEA. Trimming removed 5 bases from V and 8 bases from J, with 10 bases in between. The CDR3 reads CSVFLVHEQFF. Written as DNA, the CDR3 is TGCAGCGTTTTTCTCGTCCATGAGCAGTTCTTC.

The chain uses TRBV7-6 and TRBJ2-5, with D perhaps matching TRBD2 (6 bases). V gave up 5 bases and J gave up 4 bases, with 14 bases separating them. This CDR3 spans 14 amino acids. In germline, CDR1 is SGHVS, CDR2 FNYEAQ. In nucleotides, the CDR3 is TGTGCCAGCAGCGCCCGACTAGTTTCAGAGACCCAGTACTTC. Translated, it gives CASSARLVSETQYF.

The V gene is TRBV5-1, the J gene TRBJ2-5; 8 bases fit TRBD2. In germline, CDR1 is SGHRS, CDR2 YFSETQ. This CDR3 spans 17 amino acids. V shed 0 bases, J shed 5 bases, and the junction held 12 bases outside the gene matches. In nucleotides, the CDR3 is TGCGCCAGCAGCTTGGTATTACGGGAGGGCCCAGGGGAGACCCAGTACTTC. This encodes CASSLVLREGPGETQYF.

V is TRBV7-3 and J is TRBJ2-3, with 8 bases identical to TRBD1. J gave up 2 bases and V 4 bases, and 5 bases lay outside the gene matches. CDR3 length: 15 residues. CDR1 and CDR2 from the germline V gene are SGHTA and FQGTGA. The chain's CDR3 is CASSSQGAITDTQYF. For the CDR3, the DNA is TGTGCCAGCAGCTCCCAGGGGGCGATCACAGATACGCAGTATTTT. Looking up the rest from reference TRBV7-3 and TRBJ2-3 gives the full variable domain: GAGVSQTPSNKVTEKGKYVELRCDPISGHTALYWYRQSLGQGPEFLIYFQGTGAADDSGLPNDRFFAVRPEGSVSTLKIQRTERGDSAVYLCASSSQGAITDTQYFGPGTRLTVL.

This rearrangement joins TRBV15 to TRBJ2-3; 7 nucleotides match TRBD2. The ends lost 0 bases at V and 0 bases at J; junction bases unmatched: 6. The CDR3 is made up of 17 amino acids. Germline V gene lookup returns CDR1 LNHNV and CDR2 YYDKDF (reference sequence). The CDR3, as DNA: TGTGCCACCAGCAGAGATCGGCTAGCGGCTAGCACAGATACGCAGTATTTT. Protein product: CATSRDRLAASTDTQYF.

The chain links TRBV25-1 to TRBJ1-2; maybe TRBD1 (5 bases). Germline CDR1 is MGHDK and CDR2 is SYGVNS. Trimming removed 8 bases from V and 8 bases from J, with 30 bases in between. This CDR3 has 17 amino acids. Written as DNA, the CDR3 is TGTGCCAGCGGCGAGAGTGGGGGACTCGAGGGAGGGCACGGCTACACCTTC. This encodes CASGESGGLEGGHGYTF.

DNA of the CDR3: TGTGCCAGCAGTTATTTGGAAGGGGGCTACGAGCAGTACTTC. Translation: CASSYLEGGYEQYF. The V gene is TRBV6-5, the J gene TRBJ2-7, with D tentatively TRBD1 (6 bases). V was clipped by 3 bases and J by 3 bases, with 12 bases between them. The CDR3 is made up of 14 amino acids. The germline CDR1 and CDR2 sequences are MNHEY and SVGAGI.

V and J are TRBV5-4 and TRBJ2-1; 7 nucleotides line up with TRBD2. The V and J ends lost 4 bases and 5 bases, in that order; junction bases with no gene match: 9. The length of the CDR3 is 15 residues. Per germline, CDR1 SGHNT and CDR2 YYREEE (reference sequence). The CDR3: CASSLGLGGDNEQFF. The CDR3 coding sequence is TGTGCCAGCAGCCTCGGACTAGGTGGGGACAATGAGCAGTTCTTC.

This chain connects TRBV28 to TRBJ2-1, with D perhaps matching TRBD1 (6 bases). The V and J ends lost 3 bases and 0 bases respectively, with 9 bases between them. In germline, CDR1 is MDHEN, CDR2 SYDVKM. This CDR3 region has 15 residues. Written as DNA, the CDR3 is TGTGCCAGCAGTTTGGACAGTAGCTCCTACAATGAGCAGTTCTTC. Its protein product is CASSLDSSSYNEQFF. Combining the CDR3 with reference TRBV28 and TRBJ2-1 gives the whole variable domain DVKVTQSSRYLVKRTGEKVFLECVQDMDHENMFWYRQDPGLGLRLIYFSYDVKMKEKGDIPEGYSVSREKKERFSLILESASTNQTSMYLCASSLDSSSYNEQFFGPGTRLTVL.

This clone was found once. This sequence joins TRBV14 and TRBJ1-4; D unresolved. This CDR3 contains 14 residues. Germline values: CDR1 SGHDN, CDR2 FVKESK. The ends were cut back, 0 bases at V and 8 bases at J, with 10 bases in the middle. CDR3 DNA: TGTGCCAGCAGCCAAGAATCGATAGAGGAAAAACTGTTTTTT. It encodes CASSQESIEEKLFF.

Ten or more counts support this clone. The chain has TRBV11-2 and TRBJ2-5; 11 bases fit TRBD2. Germline CDR1 reads SGHAT; CDR2 reads FQNNGV. The V segment lost 2 bases and the J segment 4 bases; nucleotides outside the gene matches: 3. CDR3 size: 15 residues. DNA for the CDR3: TGTGCCAGCAGCTTATTAGCGGGAGGGTTAGAGACCCAGTACTTC. Translating it yields CASSLLAGGLETQYF.

Only one count was recorded for this clone. The chain combines TRBV6-5 with TRBJ2-7, with 7 bases fitting TRBD2. V lost 8 bases and J lost 2; bases outside the gene matches: 9. Looked up from germline, CDR1 is MNHEY and CDR2 is SVGAGI. CDR3 length equals 14 residues. The CDR3 region has the DNA TGTGCCAGCGCCTGGCGGGAGTCCCCCTACGAGCAGTACTTC. It specifies CASAWRESPYEQYF.

The V call is TRBV4-3, the J call TRBJ2-7; the D gene is possibly TRBD1 (5 bases). The CDR3 runs to 13 residues. Germline CDR1 LGHNA, CDR2 YSLEER. Trimming removed 0 bases from V and 6 bases from J, with 9 bases in between. In nucleotides, the CDR3 is TGCGCCAGCAGCCAAGATTGGCAGGGCGAGCAGTACTTC. Translating gives CASSQDWQGEQYF.

The count of this clone is one. The V gene is TRBV7-2, the J gene TRBJ2-3, with TRBD2 matching over 7 bases. After removal of 5 bases from V and 6 bases from J, the junction contained 14 bases not matched to a gene. Germline loops: CDR1 SGHTA, CDR2 FQGNSA. The CDR3 extends over 16 amino acids. DNA for the CDR3: TGTGCCAGCAGCGATTCTAGCGGAGTCCTTTGGGATACGCAGTATTTT. It codes for CASSDSSGVLWDTQYF. The complete variable domain, with remaining parts taken from reference TRBV7-2 and TRBJ2-3, reads GAGVSQSPSNKVTEKGKDVELRCDPISGHTALYWYRQSLGQGLEFLIYFQGNSAPDKSGLPSDRFSAERTGGSVSTLTIQRTQQEDSAVYLCASSDSSGVLWDTQYFGPGTRLTVL.

The chain is built from TRBV7-2 and TRBJ2-5, with TRBD2 matching 13 bases. Per the germline V gene, CDR1 is SGHTA and CDR2 is FQGNSA. The CDR3 runs 16 residues. V lost 3 bases to trimming and J lost 5 bases; unmatched junction nucleotides: 6. CDR3 in amino acids: CASSFWTSGRHETQYF. The CDR3 bases are TGTGCCAGCAGCTTTTGGACTAGCGGGAGACACGAGACCCAGTACTTC.

CDR3 region: CAISGTSGRPSYEQYF. The DNA of the CDR3 is TGTGCCATCAGCGGGACTAGCGGGAGGCCCTCCTACGAGCAGTACTTC. V is TRBV10-3 and J is TRBJ2-7; TRBD2 matches at 15 bases. V lost 6 bases, J lost 0 bases, and 3 bases stayed unmatched. The CDR3 consists of 16 residues. Germline CDR1 is ENHRY and CDR2 is SYGVKD.

The chain carries TRBV9 and TRBJ2-7; TRBD2 matches 9 bases. The CDR3 sequence is 15 residues long. Trimming at V came to 2 bases and at J to 0 bases, leaving 3 bases not matched to a gene. Germline V gene lookup returns CDR1 SGDLS and CDR2 YYNGEE. The CDR3 bases are TGTGCCAGCAGCGTCGCGGGAGGGCCCTCCTACGAGCAGTACTTC. Translated, it gives CASSVAGGPSYEQYF.

The chain employs TRBV27 and TRBJ2-1; weak D call: TRBD2 (5 bases). Germline values: CDR1 MNHEY, CDR2 SMNVEV (reference sequence). This CDR3 has 15 amino acids. Trimming removed 3 bases from V and 3 bases from J, with 12 bases in between. CDR3 DNA sequence: TGTGCCAGCAGTTTGCTTCCTGGACTCTACAATGAGCAGTTCTTC. The encoded protein is CASSLLPGLYNEQFF.

The sample holds one count of this clone. The chain has TRBV4-2 and TRBJ2-3; weak D call: TRBD1 (6 bases). CDR3 length: 16 amino acids. The V end was cut by 4 bases, the J end by 2 bases, with 16 bases between. Germline CDR1 reads LGHNA; CDR2 reads YNFKEQ. The CDR3 region is CASSPRQQGSTDTQYF. The CDR3 nucleotides are TGTGCCAGCAGCCCGCGGCAACAGGGATCCACAGATACGCAGTATTTT.